This passage covers 6 T cell receptor beta chains from one sample sequenced in a study of memory CD4+ T cells and cytomegalovirus serostatus. Single viable CD3+CD4+CD8-CD45RO+ cells were sorted as the memory CD4+ T cells. TCRdb's copy holds only in-frame clones and misses some; the assay was immunoSEQ multiplex PCR. The table lists roughly 48,000 clones, more than 70% of them singletons. The sequenced material came from memory CD4+ T cells from blood. The receptors shown here come from an adult in good health and CMV-seropositive.

The CDR3 reads CAWSVAGSNSPLHF. In nucleotides, the CDR3 is TGTGCCTGGAGTGTTGCAGGCTCTAATTCACCCCTCCACTTT. V gene TRBV30 combines with J gene TRBJ1-6, with D hard to call. The CDR3 length is 14 residues. V gave up 0 bases and J gave up 6 bases, with 9 bases separating them. CDR1 is GTSNPN, CDR2 SVGIG, per germline (reference sequence). Full variable domain (missing parts from reference TRBV30 and TRBJ1-6): SQTIHQWPATLVQPVGSPLSLECTVEGTSNPNLYWYRQAAGRGLQLLFYSVGIGQISSEVPQNLSASRPQDRQFILSSKKLLLSDSGFYLCAWSVAGSNSPLHFGNGTRLTVT.

The rearrangement joins TRBV7-8 to TRBJ1-1; D uncertain. Germline CDR1 SGHVS, CDR2 FQNEAQ. This CDR3 has 13 residues. Trimming removed 6 bases from V and 2 bases from J, with 10 bases in between. The CDR3 sequence is CASRRRQNTEAFF. CDR3 sequence (DNA): TGTGCCAGCAGAAGGCGGCAAAACACTGAAGCTTTCTTT. Supplemented by reference TRBV7-8 and TRBJ1-1, the full variable domain reads GAGVSQSPRYKVAKRGQDVALRCDPISGHVSLFWYQQALGQGPEFLTYFQNEAQLDKSGLPSDRFFAERPEGSVSTLKIQRTQQEDSAVYLCASRRRQNTEAFFGQGTRLTVV.

The CDR3 region is CASSLEQASGANVLTF. CDR3 sequence (DNA): TGCGCCAGCAGCTTGGAACAGGCCTCTGGGGCCAACGTCCTGACTTTC. The chain links TRBV5-1 to TRBJ2-6; a possible D gene is TRBD1 (5 bases). Germline CDR1 SGHRS, CDR2 YFSETQ. The CDR3 length is 16 residues. V was pared by 0 bases and J by 0 bases, with 7 bases between.

The chain carries TRBV2 and TRBJ2-2, with 7 bases lining up with TRBD2. The ends lost 4 bases at V and 4 bases at J; junction bases unmatched: 9. Germline CDR1 and CDR2: SNHLY and FYNNEI. The CDR3 has 16 amino acids. The CDR3 DNA follows: TGTGCCAGCAGTGGGAGGATGGCTAGCGGCACCGGGGAGCTGTTTTTT. It codes for CASSGRMASGTGELFF. The full variable domain, with the rest looked up from reference TRBV2 and TRBJ2-2, is EPEVTQTPSHQVTQMGQEVILRCVPISNHLYFYWYRQILGQKVEFLVSFYNNEISEKSEIFDDQFSVERPDGSNFTLKIRSTKLEDSAMYFCASSGRMASGTGELFFGEGSRLTVL.

The rearrangement joins TRBV5-1 to TRBJ1-1; D uncertain. The CDR3 length is 15 residues. The germline V gene encodes CDR1 SGHRS and CDR2 YFSETQ. Between the trimmed V and J ends, which lost 0 bases and 3 bases, there was a span of 12 bases. CDR3 coding DNA: TGCGCCAGCAGCTTGGAGGGCAGAGCCTACACTGAAGCTTTCTTT. It codes for CASSLEGRAYTEAFF.

CDR3 nucleotide sequence: TGCGCCAGCAGCTTGTCCGGGACAGGATACAATGAGCAGTTCTTC. Its protein is CASSLSGTGYNEQFF. The V and J genes are TRBV5-1 and TRBJ2-1; 8 bases map to TRBD1. Germline V gives CDR1 SGHRS, CDR2 YFSETQ. The CDR3 is made up of 15 amino acids. V shed 1 base and J 4 bases; nucleotides not matched to a gene: 4.